The TCR beta chain described here comes from a study of blood T cells in healthy people across ages. Study-wide points: In long-lived donors, naive CD4+ cell counts and diversity exceeded those of aged donors.

As to this clonotype: Its antigen is not known.

Together with a sample-barcoded 5' primer, a J-beta primer mix was included in a second PCR lasting roughly 6 to 12 cycles. Individual samples furnished no less than 3 million CDR3-containing paired-end reads apiece. TCRdb re-called the 5' RACE reads with MiXCR, one entry per CDR3 protein. Of around 1,100,000 distinct CDR3 sequences detected, 35% to 40% appear once; the ten largest clones hold roughly 13%. Each sample yielded at least 6 million isolated PBMCs. Per sample, no less than 5.5 micrograms of total RNA were extracted. J lost 5 bases, V lost 0 bases, and 9 bases had no gene match. Germline values: CDR1 DFQATT, CDR2 SNEGSKA (reference sequence). This CDR3 comprises 16 residues.

The chain links TRBV20-1 to TRBJ2-1; TRBD2 aligns across 8 bases. The sample taken for sequencing was blood. The sequence was collected from a man between 18 and 29 years old in good health. DNA for the CDR3: TGCAGTGCTAGAGATCCCGGGCTAGCGGGCAACAATGAGCAGTTCTTC. It translates to CSARDPGLAGNNEQFF.